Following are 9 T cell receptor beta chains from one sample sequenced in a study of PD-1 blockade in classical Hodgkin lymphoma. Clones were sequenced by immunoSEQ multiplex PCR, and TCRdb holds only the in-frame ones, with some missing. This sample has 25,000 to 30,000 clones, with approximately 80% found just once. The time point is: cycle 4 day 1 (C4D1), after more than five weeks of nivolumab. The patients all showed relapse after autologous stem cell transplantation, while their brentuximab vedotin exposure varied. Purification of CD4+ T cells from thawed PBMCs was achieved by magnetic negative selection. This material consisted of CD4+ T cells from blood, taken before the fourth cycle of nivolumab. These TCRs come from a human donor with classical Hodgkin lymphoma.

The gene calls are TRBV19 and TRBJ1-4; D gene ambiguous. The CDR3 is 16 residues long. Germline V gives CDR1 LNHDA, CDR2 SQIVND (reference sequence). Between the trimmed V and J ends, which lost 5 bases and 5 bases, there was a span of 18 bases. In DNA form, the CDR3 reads TGTGCCAGTAGTCCCCTCTTGGAGGCCGCGAATGAAAAACTGTTTTTT. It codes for CASSPLLEAANEKLFF.

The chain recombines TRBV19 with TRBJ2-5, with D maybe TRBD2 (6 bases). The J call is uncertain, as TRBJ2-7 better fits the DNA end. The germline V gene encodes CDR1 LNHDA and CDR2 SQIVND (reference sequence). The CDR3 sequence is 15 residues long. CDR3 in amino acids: CASSISGVASYEQYF. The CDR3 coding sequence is TGTGCCAGTAGTATTAGCGGAGTTGCCTCCTACGAGCAGTACTTC.

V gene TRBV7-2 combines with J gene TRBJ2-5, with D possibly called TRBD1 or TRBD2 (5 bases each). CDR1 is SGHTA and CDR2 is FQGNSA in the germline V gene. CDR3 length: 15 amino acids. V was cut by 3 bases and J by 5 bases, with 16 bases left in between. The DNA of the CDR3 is TGTGCCAGCAGCTTTTCGCCGGGACCAGGGGAGACCCAGTACTTC. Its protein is CASSFSPGPGETQYF.

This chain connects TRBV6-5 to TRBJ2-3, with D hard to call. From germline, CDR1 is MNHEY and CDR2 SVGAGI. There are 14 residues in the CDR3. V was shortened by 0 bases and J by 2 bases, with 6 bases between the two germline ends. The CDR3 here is CASSYSWTTDTQYF. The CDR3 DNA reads TGTGCCAGCAGTTACTCGTGGACCACAGATACGCAGTATTTT.

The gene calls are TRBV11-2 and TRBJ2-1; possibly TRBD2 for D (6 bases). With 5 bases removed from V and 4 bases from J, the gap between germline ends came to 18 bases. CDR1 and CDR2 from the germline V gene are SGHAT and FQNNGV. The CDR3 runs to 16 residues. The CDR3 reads CASSPQGLQEYNEQFF. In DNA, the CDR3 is TGTGCCAGCAGCCCGCAGGGACTGCAGGAATACAATGAGCAGTTCTTC.

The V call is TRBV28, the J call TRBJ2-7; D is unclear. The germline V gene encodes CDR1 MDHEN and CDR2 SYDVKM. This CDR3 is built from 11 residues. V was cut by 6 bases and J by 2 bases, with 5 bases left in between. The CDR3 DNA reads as TGTGCCAGCAGCCACACCTACGAGCAGTACTTC. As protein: CASSHTYEQYF.

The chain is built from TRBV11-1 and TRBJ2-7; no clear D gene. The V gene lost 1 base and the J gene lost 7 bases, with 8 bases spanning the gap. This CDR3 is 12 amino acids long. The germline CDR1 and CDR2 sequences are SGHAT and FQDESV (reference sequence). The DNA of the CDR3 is TGTGCCAGCAGCTTAGTCCTTTGGGAGCAGTACTTC. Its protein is CASSLVLWEQYF.

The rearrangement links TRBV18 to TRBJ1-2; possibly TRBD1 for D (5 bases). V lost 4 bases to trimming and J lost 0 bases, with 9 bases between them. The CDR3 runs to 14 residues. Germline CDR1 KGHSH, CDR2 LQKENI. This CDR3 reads CASSQDSANYGYTF. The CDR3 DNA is TGTGCCAGCTCACAAGACAGCGCTAACTATGGCTACACCTTC.

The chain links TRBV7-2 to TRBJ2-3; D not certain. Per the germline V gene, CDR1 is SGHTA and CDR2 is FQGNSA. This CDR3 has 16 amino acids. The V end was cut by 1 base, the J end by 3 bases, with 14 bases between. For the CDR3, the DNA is TGTGCCAGCAGCTTAGAAGTTCGGTCTAGAACAGATACGCAGTATTTT. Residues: CASSLEVRSRTDTQYF.